Sequencing of this TCR beta chain was carried out in a study of blood T cell repertoires in COVID-19. Across the whole study: Donors in the United States, Italy and Spain gave samples during acute or convalescent COVID-19. PBMCs, B-cell-depleted T cells, or T cells provided the cDNA or gDNA that made up the material.

CDR3 length equals 15 residues. CDR1 and CDR2 from the germline V gene are MDHEN and SYDVKM. J lost 4 bases, V lost 6 bases, and 11 bases had no gene match. As originally analysed: Amplification of reference gene primers provided the estimated nucleated cell counts. The protocol was immunoSEQ multiplex PCR, while the TCRdb copy is restricted to in-frame clones and leaves out a portion. That table is the source of V, J and clone size, and D and trimming were worked out from the DNA. The top ten hold under 9.5% of the sample, which has more than 75,000 clones, 87% seen once. The clonotype comes from a man aged 30 to 39 with acute or convalescent COVID-19. The source material was peripheral blood. The chain joins TRBV28 to TRBJ2-7; 8 bases match TRBD2. The DNA of the CDR3 is TGTGCCAGCAGCCGGGGGGGCAGTGGGGTTTACGAGCAGTACTTC. Protein sequence: CASSRGGSGVYEQYF.